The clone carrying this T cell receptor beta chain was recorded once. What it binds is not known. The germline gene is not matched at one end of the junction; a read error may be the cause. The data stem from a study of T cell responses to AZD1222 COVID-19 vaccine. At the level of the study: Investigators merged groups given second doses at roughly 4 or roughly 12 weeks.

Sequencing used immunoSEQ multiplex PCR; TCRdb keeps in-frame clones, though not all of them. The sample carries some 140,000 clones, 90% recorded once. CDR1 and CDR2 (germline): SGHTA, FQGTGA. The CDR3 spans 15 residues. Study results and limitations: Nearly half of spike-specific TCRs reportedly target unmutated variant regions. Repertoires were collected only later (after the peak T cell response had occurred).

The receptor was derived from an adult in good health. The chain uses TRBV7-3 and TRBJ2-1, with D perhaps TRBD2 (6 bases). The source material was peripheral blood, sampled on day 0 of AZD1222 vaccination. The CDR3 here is CASSLAAGRFSELFF. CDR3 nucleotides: TGTGCCAGCAGCTTAGCGGCAGGGAGGTTTAGTGAGCTGTTCTTC.